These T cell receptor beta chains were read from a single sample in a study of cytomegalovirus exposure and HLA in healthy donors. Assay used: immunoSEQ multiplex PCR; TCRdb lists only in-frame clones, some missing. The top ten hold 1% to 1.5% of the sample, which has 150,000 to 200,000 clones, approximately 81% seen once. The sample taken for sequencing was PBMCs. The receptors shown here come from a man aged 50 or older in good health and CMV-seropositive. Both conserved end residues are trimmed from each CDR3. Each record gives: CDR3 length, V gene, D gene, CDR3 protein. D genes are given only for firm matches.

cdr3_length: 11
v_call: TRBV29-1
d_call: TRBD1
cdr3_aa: SVHRGIVYGYT

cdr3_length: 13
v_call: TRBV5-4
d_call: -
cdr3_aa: ASSPDSFASSPLH

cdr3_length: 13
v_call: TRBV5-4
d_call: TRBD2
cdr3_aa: ASSSWTSGYNEQF

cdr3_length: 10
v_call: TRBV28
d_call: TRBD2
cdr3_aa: ASSFSGGQQF

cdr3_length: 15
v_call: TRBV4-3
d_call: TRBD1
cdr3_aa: ASSPGTGGARGETQY

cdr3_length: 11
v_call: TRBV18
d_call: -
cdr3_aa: ASSTWDSDTQY

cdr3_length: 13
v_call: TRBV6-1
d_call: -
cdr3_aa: ASSEPGVVNSPLH

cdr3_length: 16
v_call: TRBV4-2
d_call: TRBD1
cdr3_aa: ASSRDPTGRSRNQPQH

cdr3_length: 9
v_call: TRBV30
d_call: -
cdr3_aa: AWSVRVVQF

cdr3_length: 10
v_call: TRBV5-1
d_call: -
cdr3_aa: ASSLLESEQY

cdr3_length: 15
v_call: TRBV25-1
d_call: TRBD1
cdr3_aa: ASSRVPGQGDTGELF

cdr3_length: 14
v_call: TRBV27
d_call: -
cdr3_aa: ASSSGLYYGYNEQF

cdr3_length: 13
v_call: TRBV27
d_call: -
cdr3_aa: ASSLWGQKLNEQY

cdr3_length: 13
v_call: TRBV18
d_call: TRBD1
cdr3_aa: ASSSDRGFLGTQY

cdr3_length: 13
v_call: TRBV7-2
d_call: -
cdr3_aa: ASSLAGESYNEQF

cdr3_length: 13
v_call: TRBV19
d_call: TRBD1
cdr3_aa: ASSAPDRGHNEQF

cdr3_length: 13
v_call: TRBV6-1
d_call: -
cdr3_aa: ASSALPVPNYGYT

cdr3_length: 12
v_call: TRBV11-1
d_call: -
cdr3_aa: ASSLGAGEGPQH

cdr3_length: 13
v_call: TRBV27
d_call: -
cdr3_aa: ASSPQGRSYNEQF

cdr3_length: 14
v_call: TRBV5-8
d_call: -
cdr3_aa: ASSLWTIADNSPLH

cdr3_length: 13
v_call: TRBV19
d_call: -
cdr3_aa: ASSLQGGYNSPLH

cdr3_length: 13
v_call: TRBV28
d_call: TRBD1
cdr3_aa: ASSLTGTGILEAF

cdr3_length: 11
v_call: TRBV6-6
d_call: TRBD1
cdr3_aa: ASSYERGRRAF

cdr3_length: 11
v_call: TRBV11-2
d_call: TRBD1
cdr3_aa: ASSFTGDGEQY

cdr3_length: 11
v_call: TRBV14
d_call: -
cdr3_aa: ASSQSGYYGYT

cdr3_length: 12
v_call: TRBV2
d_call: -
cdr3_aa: ASSEQGSNYGYT

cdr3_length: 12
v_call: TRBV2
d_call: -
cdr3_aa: ASSEPPRGEKLF

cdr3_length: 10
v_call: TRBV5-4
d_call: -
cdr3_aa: ASSSRGGAQY